Sequencing of this TCR beta chain was carried out in a study of beta chain features in type 1 diabetes. Study-wide results and limits: Naive, central memory and regulatory TCRB repertoires appeared more similar among patients than healthy donors.

This clone was seen a few times. What it recognizes is unknown. Since all of the isolated RNA was reverse transcribed, expressed TCRB transcripts were what got sequenced. Naive, central memory and regulatory T cell samples averaged roughly 3.7 million reads. Measured with immunoSEQ multiplex PCR; TCRdb has only the in-frame clones, and not every one. Here the sample spans around 280,000 clones, approximately 8.1% being singletons. This CDR3 contains 15 residues. The germline V gene has CDR1 MNHNS and CDR2 SASEGT. After removal of 4 bases from V and 3 bases from J, the junction contained 3 bases not matched to a gene.

The chain has TRBV6-1 and TRBJ2-2, with 9 positions matching TRBD1. The sample was central memory CD4+ T cells from blood. This receptor was identified in a woman between 18 and 29 years old in good health. The DNA for the CDR3 is TGTGCCAGCAGTGTACAGGGGGCCGACACCGGGGAGCTGTTTTTT. Residues: CASSVQGADTGELFF.